The entry that follows covers one T cell receptor (beta chain) sequence. The target antigen is unknown. Trimming shortened V by 6 bases and J by 2 bases, and 17 bases separated the two germline ends. This CDR3 is 15 amino acids long. Germline V gene data show CDR1 as LNHNV and CDR2 as YYDKDF (reference sequence). The sample originates from a study of T cell responses to AZD1222 COVID-19 vaccine. Clones were sequenced by immunoSEQ multiplex PCR, and TCRdb holds only the in-frame ones, with some missing. The sample has about 89,000 clones; around 84% are singletons. Study-level results: Most donors were white British, females outnumbered males, and clonal diversity was possibly underestimated. Just a handful of people given AZD1222 tested seropositive at baseline.

Investigators merged groups given second doses at roughly 4 or roughly 12 weeks. The rearrangement links TRBV15 to TRBJ2-7; D uncertain. This TCR derives from an adult who received the AZD1222 COVID-19 vaccine. Here the sequenced sample was peripheral blood, taken 28 days after the second AZD1222 dose. This chain's CDR3 is CATRGPGAGTYEQYF. The CDR3 bases are TGTGCCACCAGGGGCCCAGGTGCAGGAACCTACGAGCAGTACTTC.